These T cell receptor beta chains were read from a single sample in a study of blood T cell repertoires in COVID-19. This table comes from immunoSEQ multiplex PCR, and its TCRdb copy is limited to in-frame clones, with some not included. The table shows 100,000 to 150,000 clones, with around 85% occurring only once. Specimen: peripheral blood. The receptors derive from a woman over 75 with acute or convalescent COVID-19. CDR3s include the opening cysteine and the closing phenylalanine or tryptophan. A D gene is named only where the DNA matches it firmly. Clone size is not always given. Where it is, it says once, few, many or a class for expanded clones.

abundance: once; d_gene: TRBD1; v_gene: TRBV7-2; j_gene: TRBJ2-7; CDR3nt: TGTGCCAGCAGCTTCCGGCGGACAGGGGCGGGCGAGCAGTACTTC; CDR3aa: CASSFRRTGAGEQYF
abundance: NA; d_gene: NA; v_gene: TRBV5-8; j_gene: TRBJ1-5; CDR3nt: TGTGCCAGCAGCTTGTGGGCTTTCAGCAATCAGCCCCAGCATTTT; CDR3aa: CASSLWAFSNQPQHF
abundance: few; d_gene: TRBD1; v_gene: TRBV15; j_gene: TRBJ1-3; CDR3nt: TGTGCCACCAGCAGGCGACAGGGTATATCTGGAAACACCATATATTTT; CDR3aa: CATSRRQGISGNTIYF
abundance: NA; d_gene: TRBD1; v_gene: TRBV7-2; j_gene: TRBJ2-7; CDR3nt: TGTGCCAGCAGCTTAGTTGGACAGGGGGCCTACGAGCAGTACTTC; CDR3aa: CASSLVGQGAYEQYF
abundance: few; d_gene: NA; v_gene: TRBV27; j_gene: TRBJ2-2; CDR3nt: TGTGCCAGCAGTGTCCAGGGTACGGCGAACACCGGGGAGCTGTTTTTT; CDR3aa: CASSVQGTANTGELFF
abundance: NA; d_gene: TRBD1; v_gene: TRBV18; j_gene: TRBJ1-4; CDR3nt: TGTGCCAGCTCACCCTCACAGGGGAGGAATGAAAAACTGTTTTTT; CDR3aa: CASSPSQGRNEKLFF
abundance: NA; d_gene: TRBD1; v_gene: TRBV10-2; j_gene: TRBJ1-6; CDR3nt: TGCGCCAGCAGGGAGGACAGGTCAAATTCACCCCTCCACTTT; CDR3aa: CASREDRSNSPLHF
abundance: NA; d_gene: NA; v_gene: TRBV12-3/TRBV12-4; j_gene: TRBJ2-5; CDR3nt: TGTGCCAGCAGCGAGGGACATAAAGAGACCCAGTACTTC; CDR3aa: CASSEGHKETQYF
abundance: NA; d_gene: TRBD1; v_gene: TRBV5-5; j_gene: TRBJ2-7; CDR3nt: TGTGCCAGCAGCTCAAGGACAGGGGCGTACGAGCAGTACTTC; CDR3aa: CASSSRTGAYEQYF
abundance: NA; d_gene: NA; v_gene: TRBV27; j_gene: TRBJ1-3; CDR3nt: TGTGCCACCTCAAAATCAGGCGGAAACACCATATATTTT; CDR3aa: CATSKSGGNTIYF
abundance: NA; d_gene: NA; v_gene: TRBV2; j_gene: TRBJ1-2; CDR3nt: TGTGCCAGCAGGGGGCTCTTCGATGGCTACACCTTC; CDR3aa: CASRGLFDGYTF
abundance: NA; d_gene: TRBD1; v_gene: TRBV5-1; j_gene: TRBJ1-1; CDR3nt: TGCGCCAGCAGCCTCCGACAGGGGGTAAACACTGAAGCTTTCTTT; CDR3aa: CASSLRQGVNTEAFF
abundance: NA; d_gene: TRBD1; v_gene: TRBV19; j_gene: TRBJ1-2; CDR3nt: TGTGCCAGTAGTGTAGGGACAGGACCTAACTATGGCTACACCTTC; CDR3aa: CASSVGTGPNYGYTF
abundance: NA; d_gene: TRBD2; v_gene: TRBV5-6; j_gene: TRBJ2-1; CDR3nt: TGTGCCAGCAGCCCCCGGGTAGCGGGAGCCTACAATGAGCAGTTCTTC; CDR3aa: CASSPRVAGAYNEQFF
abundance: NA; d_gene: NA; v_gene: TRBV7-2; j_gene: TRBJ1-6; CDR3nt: TGTGCCAGCAGCTTAGTGGCTTCACCCCTCCACTTT; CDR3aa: CASSLVASPLHF
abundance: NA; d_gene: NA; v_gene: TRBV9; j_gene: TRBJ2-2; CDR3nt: TGTGCCAGCAGCGTCCAGGGAACCGGGGAGCTGTTTTTT; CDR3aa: CASSVQGTGELFF
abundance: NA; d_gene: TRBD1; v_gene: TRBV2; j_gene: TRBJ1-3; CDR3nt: TGTGCCAGCAGGGGGGACAGATTCGGGGGAAACACCATATATTTT; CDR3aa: CASRGDRFGGNTIYF
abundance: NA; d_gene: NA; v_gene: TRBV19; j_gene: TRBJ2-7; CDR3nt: TGTGCCAGTAGTATCCCCGGGATCGCCTACGAGCAGTACTTC; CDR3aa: CASSIPGIAYEQYF
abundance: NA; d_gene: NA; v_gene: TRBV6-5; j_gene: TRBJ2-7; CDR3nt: TGTGCCAGCATAATACGAGGAGGTGCCTACGAGCAGTACTTC; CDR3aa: CASIIRGGAYEQYF
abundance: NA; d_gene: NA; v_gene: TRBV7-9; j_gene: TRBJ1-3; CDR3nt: TGTGCCAGCAGCTTAGGGGCCGGGGGAAACTCTGGAAACACCATATATTTT; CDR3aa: CASSLGAGGNSGNTIYF
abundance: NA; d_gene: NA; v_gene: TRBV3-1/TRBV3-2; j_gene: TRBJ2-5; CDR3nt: TGTGCCAGCAGCCCGGAGGGGCGTGGACAAGAGACCCAGTACTTC; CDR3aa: CASSPEGRGQETQYF
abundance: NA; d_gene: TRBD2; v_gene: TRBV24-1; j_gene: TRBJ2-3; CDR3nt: TGTGCCACTCAACGGGGGAGGGATCAGCCCCAGTATTTT; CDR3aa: CATQRGRDQPQYF
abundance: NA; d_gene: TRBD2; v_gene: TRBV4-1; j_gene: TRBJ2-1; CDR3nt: TGCGCCAGCAGCCAAGGTAGCGGGAGGACTACCTCAAACTACAATGAGCAGTTCTTC; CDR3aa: CASSQGSGRTTSNYNEQFF
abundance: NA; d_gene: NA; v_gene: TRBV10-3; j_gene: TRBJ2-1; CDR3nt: TGTGCCATCAGTGGGGGGGAGCGCGATGAGCAGTTCTTC; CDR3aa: CAISGGERDEQFF
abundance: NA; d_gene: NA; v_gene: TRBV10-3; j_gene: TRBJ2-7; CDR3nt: TGTGCCATCAGGGCTACAGGGAGCTCTGACTCCTACGAGCAGTACTTC; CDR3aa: CAIRATGSSDSYEQYF
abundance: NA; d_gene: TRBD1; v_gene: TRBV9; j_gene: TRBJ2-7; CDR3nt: TGTGCCAGCAGCACCGGACAGGGGGTGGGCTACGAGCAGTACTTC; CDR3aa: CASSTGQGVGYEQYF
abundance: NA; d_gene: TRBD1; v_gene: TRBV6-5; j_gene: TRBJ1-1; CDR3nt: TGTGCCAGCAGTTACAGGGACAGGGGAAACACTGAAGCTTTCTTT; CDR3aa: CASSYRDRGNTEAFF
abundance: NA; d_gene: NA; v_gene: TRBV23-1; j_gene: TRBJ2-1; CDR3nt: TGCGCCAGCAAATCGACACAAAACAATGAGCAGTTCTTC; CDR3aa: CASKSTQNNEQFF
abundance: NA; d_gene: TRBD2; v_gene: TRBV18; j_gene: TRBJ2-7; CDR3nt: TGTGCCAGCTCACCTAAGAGGACTAGCGGTTGGGAGCAGTACTTC; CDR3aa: CASSPKRTSGWEQYF
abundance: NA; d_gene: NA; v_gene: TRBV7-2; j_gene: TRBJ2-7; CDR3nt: TGTGCCAGCAGCCAAGTAGCGACCTACGAGCAGTACTTC; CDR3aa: CASSQVATYEQYF
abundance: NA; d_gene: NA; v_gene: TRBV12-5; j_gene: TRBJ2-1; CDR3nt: TGTGCTAGTGGTTTGGTATATACGAGCTCCTACAATGAGCAGTTCTTC; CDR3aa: CASGLVYTSSYNEQFF
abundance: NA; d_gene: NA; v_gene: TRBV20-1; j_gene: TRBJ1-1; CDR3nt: TGCAGTCGGGGAGCTGAAGCTTTCTTT; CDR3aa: CSRGAEAFF
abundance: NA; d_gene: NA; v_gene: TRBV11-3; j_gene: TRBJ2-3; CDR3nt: TGTGCCAGCAGCTTAGGACAGAGCACAGATACGCAGTATTTT; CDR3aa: CASSLGQSTDTQYF
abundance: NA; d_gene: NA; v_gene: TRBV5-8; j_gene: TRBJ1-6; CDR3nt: TGTGCCAGCAGCTTGGATAGGGGGAGACCCCTCCACTTT; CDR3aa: CASSLDRGRPLHF
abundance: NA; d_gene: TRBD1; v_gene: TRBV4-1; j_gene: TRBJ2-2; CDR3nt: TGCGCCAGCAGCCGAGCCCCCACCGGGACAGGGACGAAAGCCGGGGAGCTGTTTTTT; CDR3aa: CASSRAPTGTGTKAGELFF
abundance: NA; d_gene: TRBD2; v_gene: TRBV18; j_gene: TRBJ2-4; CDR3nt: TGTGCCAGCTCACCAAGGACTAGCTCCAAAAACATTCAGTACTTC; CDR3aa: CASSPRTSSKNIQYF
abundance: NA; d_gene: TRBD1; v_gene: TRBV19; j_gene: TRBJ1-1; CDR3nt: TGTGCCAGTAGGGGGACAGGGTATCCCCAAGCTTTCTTT; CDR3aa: CASRGTGYPQAFF
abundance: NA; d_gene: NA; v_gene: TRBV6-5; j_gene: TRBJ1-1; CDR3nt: TGTGCCAGCAGTTACTCGGGGAGTCCCGGGGAAGCTTTCTTT; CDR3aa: CASSYSGSPGEAFF
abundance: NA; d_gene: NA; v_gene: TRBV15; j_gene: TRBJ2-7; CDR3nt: TGTGCCACCAGCAGGCACACAGGGAGACCCTACGAGCAGTACTTC; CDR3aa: CATSRHTGRPYEQYF
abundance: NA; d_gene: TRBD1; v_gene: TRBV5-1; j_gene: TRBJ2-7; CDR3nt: TGCGCCAGCAGCTTCGGGACAGGGGGCACCGAGCAGTACTTC; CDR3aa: CASSFGTGGTEQYF
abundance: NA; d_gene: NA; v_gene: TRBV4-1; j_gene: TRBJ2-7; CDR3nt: TGCGCCAGCAGCCCGTTGAGGGGGACTACCAGCTCCTACGAGCAGTACTTC; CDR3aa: CASSPLRGTTSSYEQYF
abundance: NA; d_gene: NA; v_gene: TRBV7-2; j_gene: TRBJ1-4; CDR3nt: TGTGCCAGCAGCCAAAACGCTCGGGGTGTTAATGAAAAACTGTTTTTT; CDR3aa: CASSQNARGVNEKLFF
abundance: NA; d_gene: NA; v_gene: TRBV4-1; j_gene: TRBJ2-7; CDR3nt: TGCGCCAGCAGCCAAGTGGGGAGCGAGCAGTGCTTC; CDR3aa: CASSQVGSEQCF